The T cell receptor beta chain described here comes from a study of beta chain features in type 1 diabetes (dated by TCRdb to 2016 to 2018). Study-wide context: Patients and healthy donors did not differ in mean age, gender distribution, total cell number or subset yield. A total of approximately 100 million sorted cells were examined across all samples, and the number of cells per subset was strongly correlated with RNA yield. In the study, recently diagnosed type 1 diabetes patients and matched healthy donors were compared on the TCRB repertoires of their sorted circulating CD4+ T cell subsets. Whereas all 28 donors provided naive and central memory subsets, regulatory and stem cell-like memory subsets were isolated from just 8 patients and about eight healthy donors.

All of the isolated RNA was reverse transcribed with the High Capacity cDNA Reverse Transcription Kit, so expressed TCRB transcripts were sequenced. Deep immunoSEQ sequencing was applied to naive, central memory and regulatory T cell samples, giving an average of about 3.57 million total reads per sample. After sorted cells were lysed in RLT buffer, RNA was extracted with DNase-treated RNeasy Micro or Mini kits, with the choice depending on cell number. To prevent cross-contamination, each cell subset was processed individually, whereas patient and healthy donor samples were processed jointly. TCRB sequences were amplified from cDNA with the immunoSEQ multiplex PCR, producing 87-bp fragments spanning the CDR3 region. The amplicons were sequenced using the Illumina HiSeq platform. Under the source paper's analysis protocol: Synthetic template baselines were used to correct PCR bias computationally, reads within Hamming distance 2 were collapsed, and singletons that could not be merged were discarded. Reads were aligned against IMGT to assign V, D and J genes, CDR3 length and insertions or deletions at six rearrangement sites. Within each subset, clonotype counts were normalized to sorted cell number, after which true diversity and Gini coefficients were computed with the tcR R package. The overlap coefficient, calculated on TCRB nucleotide sequences, was used to quantify repertoire sharing. The clones in this table, taken by TCRdb from immuneACCESS, are in-frame only. Not every clone is retained; where verified, under half of the shortfall comes from an unresolved V gene, and the cause of the rest is unknown. V and J calls and clone size are those listed in that table; D and trimming were worked out from the DNA. This sample lists roughly 100,000 clones; under 30% were detected once. More than 0.5% of the sample rests with the top ten.

Each donor gave one peripheral blood draw, averaging roughly 100 mL, which was collected into heparinised tubes. A BD FACSAria II was used to sort naive, central memory, regulatory and stem cell-like memory CD4+ T cells with a panel that included CD45RO, CCR7, CD25, CD127, CD95 and CD27. Every sorted population had a purity above 95%. PBMCs were isolated immediately by Lymphoprep density gradient centrifugation and stained directly without culture. Samples were stained and sorted in pairs, with one healthy donor and one patient per experiment, so that batch effects were minimized. The full study reports these points: Naive, central memory and regulatory TCRB repertoires appeared to be more similar among patients than among healthy donors. PCR might favor shorter templates, but patient and control samples were amplified and corrected together, so any skew would affect both groups equally. At VDJ recombination sites, patients with type 1 diabetes made fewer insertions and deleted more nucleotides, a pattern implying thymic rearrangement abnormalities. Only small numbers of individuals were included in the HLA sub-analyses, which left unresolved whether HLA type had any influence on TCRB rearrangement. Because cDNA was sequenced instead of genomic DNA, activated cells with high expression could be over-represented, although the groups did not differ in activation or CD3 levels. In all four CD4+ subsets, TCRB CDR3 length was moderately but significantly shorter in type 1 diabetes patients.

In the case of this clone: No cognate antigen has been identified for it. Qualities for individual bases were not recorded, and no much larger clone is one base off.

This receptor was identified in a woman aged 18-29 years with type 1 diabetes. The sequenced sample was central memory CD4+ T cells from blood.

The CDR3 reads CASTRFSGSTDTQYF. The nucleotide sequence is given as TGTGCCAGCACCCGATTTAGCGGTAGCACAGATACGCAGTATTTT. The V and J genes are TRBV28 and TRBJ2-3; TRBD2 is perhaps the D gene, given 6 matching bases. V and J are truncated by 7 bases and 0 bases respectively, leaving an intervening sequence of 14 bases. Via the germline V gene, CDR1 is MDHEN and CDR2 SYDVKM. Including cysteine and phenylalanine, the CDR3 has 15 amino acids. The only DNA kept is the CDR3, 45 bases in frame from the first base. When the CDR3 is completed using the reference TRBV28 and TRBJ2-3 genes on either side, the full variable domain is DVKVTQSSRYLVKRTGEKVFLECVQDMDHENMFWYRQDPGLGLRLIYFSYDVKMKEKGDIPEGYSVSREKKERFSLILESASTNQTSMYLCASTRFSGSTDTQYFGPGTRLTVL.